The 21 T cell receptor beta chains below come from one sample, sequenced in a study of blood T cell repertoires in COVID-19. The table came from immunoSEQ multiplex PCR; TCRdb's copy has only in-frame clones and leaves some out. The sample holds approximately 130,000 clones, about 85% seen once. Source material: peripheral blood. The receptors originated from a human donor in a cohort sampled during active COVID-19.

The chain has TRBV7-6 and TRBJ2-5, with 8 bases fitting TRBD2. The V gene's germline CDR1 is SGHVS and CDR2 FNYEAQ. This CDR3 comprises 15 residues. The V and J ends lost 4 bases and 4 bases, in that order; junction bases with no gene match: 8. CDR3 loop: CASSWPGGVGETQYF. As DNA, the CDR3 is TGTGCCAGCAGCTGGCCGGGGGGGGTTGGAGAGACCCAGTACTTC.

The chain recombines TRBV27 with TRBJ2-7; D gene uncertain. Germline assignment: CDR1 MNHEY and CDR2 SMNVEV (reference sequence). Trimming left V 3 bases short and J 5 bases short, with 14 bases between. The CDR3 has 14 amino acids. CDR3 loop: CASSLLPLTNEQYV. The DNA for the CDR3 is TGTGCCAGCAGTTTGTTACCTCTCACTAACGAGCAGTACGTC.

The chain is built from TRBV7-9 and TRBJ1-1; D gene uncertain. The CDR3 length is 15 residues. V lost 0 bases to trimming and J lost 0 bases, with 8 bases between them. From germline, CDR1 is SEHNR and CDR2 FQNEAQ (reference sequence). Here the CDR3 reads CASSLAVGVNTEAFF. CDR3 bases: TGTGCCAGCAGCTTAGCTGTCGGGGTGAACACTGAAGCTTTCTTT.

This clone was seen once. The chain carries TRBV4-2 and TRBJ2-5; 13 nucleotides align to TRBD2. Looked up from germline, CDR1 is LGHNA and CDR2 is YNFKEQ. The CDR3 sequence is 16 residues long. Trimming at V came to 4 bases and at J to 0 bases, leaving 2 bases not matched to a gene. The CDR3 reads CASSPGTSGDQETQYF. CDR3 DNA: TGTGCCAGCAGCCCCGGGACTAGCGGGGACCAAGAGACCCAGTACTTC.

This chain joins TRBV12-3 or TRBV12-4 and TRBJ1-5; no clear D gene. The CDR3 sequence is 13 residues long. V shed 2 bases and J shed 4 bases, with 6 bases lying between them. CDR3 sequence: CASSLTDNQPQHF. CDR3 DNA: TGTGCCAGCAGTTTAACTGATAATCAGCCCCAGCATTTT.

The rearrangement links TRBV9 to TRBJ1-1; tentatively, D is TRBD1 (5 bases). The CDR3 sequence is 13 residues long. Trimming took 4 bases from V and 3 from J, leaving 10 bases between them. Germline CDR1 and CDR2: SGDLS and YYNGEE. CDR3 region: CASSIDSYTEAFF. The CDR3 DNA reads as TGTGCCAGCAGCATTGACAGTTACACTGAAGCTTTCTTT.

The V gene is TRBV6-1, the J gene TRBJ2-1, with D tentatively TRBD2 (5 bases). CDR1 and CDR2 (germline): MNHNS, SASEGT. V was shortened by 1 base and J by 7 bases, with 14 bases between the two germline ends. The CDR3 has 15 residues. The DNA of the CDR3 is TGTGCCAGCAGTGAAGAGACACTAGTGGTTAATGAGCAGTTCTTC. Protein: CASSEETLVVNEQFF.

This clone turned up a few times. The chain carries TRBV27 and TRBJ2-7, with a tentative D call TRBD2 (9 bases). The CDR3 loop spans 15 amino acids. Trimming took 3 bases from V and 6 from J, leaving 18 bases between them. The germline CDR1 and CDR2 sequences are MNHEY and SMNVEV (reference sequence). CDR3 DNA: TGTGCCAGCAGTTTGGGGCTAGCGGGACAGGCCGAGCAGTACTTC. Translation gives CASSLGLAGQAEQYF.

V gene TRBV28 combines with J gene TRBJ2-5, with 7 bases that match TRBD1. Germline V gene lookup returns CDR1 MDHEN and CDR2 SYDVKM. The CDR3 contains 13 residues. V trimming: 8 bases; J trimming: 4 bases; junction bases outside the gene matches: 7. The CDR3 DNA is TGTGCCAGCGTGACAGGGTTTCGAGAGACCCAGTACTTC. Translating it yields CASVTGFRETQYF.

The chain carries TRBV4-1 and TRBJ1-6; D remains ambiguous. CDR3 length: 14 amino acids. The germline CDR1 and CDR2 sequences are MGHRA and YSYEKL. Trimming removed 1 base from V and 6 bases from J, with 7 bases in between. CDR3 protein: CASSQVMRNSPLHF. The DNA of the CDR3 is TGCGCCAGCAGCCAAGTTATGCGTAATTCACCCCTCCACTTT.

This clone was detected a few times. The chain uses TRBV15 and TRBJ2-6; TRBD2 is a possible D gene (5 bases). CDR1 is LNHNV and CDR2 is YYDKDF in the germline V gene (reference sequence). Trimming left V 3 bases short and J 4 bases short, with 10 bases between. The CDR3 totals 15 residues. The CDR3 sequence: CATSRRAAGANVLTF. CDR3 nucleotide sequence: TGTGCCACCAGCAGGCGAGCGGCCGGGGCCAACGTCCTGACTTTC.

The CDR3 spells CASSESTGGVYNEQFF. CDR3 nucleotide sequence: TGTGCCAGCAGTGAGTCGACAGGGGGCGTATACAATGAGCAGTTCTTC. The chain recombines TRBV25-1 with TRBJ2-1, with 10 bases aligning to TRBD1. CDR1 and CDR2 from the germline V gene are MGHDK and SYGVNS. J was trimmed by 4 bases and V by 3 bases; bases with no gene match: 6. The CDR3 contains 16 residues.

V gene TRBV19 combines with J gene TRBJ2-7; 11 bases match TRBD1. CDR3 size: 18 residues. Trimming took 2 bases from V and 2 from J; bases not matched to a gene: 11. The V gene's germline CDR1 is LNHDA and CDR2 SQIVND (reference sequence). CDR3 sequence (DNA): TGTGCCAGTAGTATAACTATCGCGGGACAGGGGGAACCCTACGAGCAGTACTTC. As protein: CASSITIAGQGEPYEQYF.

The chain recombines TRBV19 with TRBJ2-1, with D perhaps matching TRBD1 (6 bases). This CDR3 contains 12 residues. The germline V and J ends were trimmed by 5 bases and 4 bases, with 6 bases remaining between them. CDR1 LNHDA and CDR2 SQIVND come from the germline V gene (reference sequence). The CDR3 sequence: CASSGQYNEQFF. CDR3 nucleotide sequence: TGTGCCAGTAGTGGACAGTACAATGAGCAGTTCTTC.

V gene TRBV29-1 combines with J gene TRBJ2-1; 11 bases are a match to TRBD1. V lost 5 bases and J lost 3; bases outside the gene matches: 6. This CDR3 has 15 amino acids. Germline values: CDR1 SQVTM, CDR2 ANQGSEA. DNA of the CDR3: TGCAGCGTTCTAGGACAGGGGGCACTCTACAATGAGCAGTTCTTC. Translated: CSVLGQGALYNEQFF.

CDR3 DNA sequence: TGTGCCAGCAGCTCTTCCGGGACAGGGTTCGGGACAGATACGCAGTATTTT. This encodes CASSSSGTGFGTDTQYF. V is TRBV5-6 and J is TRBJ2-3; 9 bases are shared with TRBD1. J gave up 3 bases and V 3 bases, and 11 bases lay outside the gene matches. CDR3 length: 17 amino acids. Germline loops: CDR1 SGHDT, CDR2 YYEEEE.

This clone appeared once. The V call is TRBV7-2, the J call TRBJ2-5, with TRBD2 as a possible D gene (6 bases). The CDR3 runs to 14 residues. Looked up from germline, CDR1 is SGHTA and CDR2 is FQGNSA. V lost 8 bases to trimming and J lost 7 bases, with 20 bases between them. The CDR3 is CASERESAVGTQYF. Written as DNA, the CDR3 is TGTGCCAGCGAACGGGAGTCGGCCGTAGGGACCCAGTACTTC.

The chain recombines TRBV9 with TRBJ2-3, with 10 bases lining up with TRBD2. CDR1 SGDLS and CDR2 YYNGEE come from the germline V gene. The CDR3 has 20 amino acids. The V and J ends lost 0 bases and 2 bases, in that order; junction bases with no gene match: 15. Here the CDR3 DNA reads TGTGCCAGCAGCGTAGCCCTGACCCGAACTAGCGGGGATAACACAGATACGCAGTATTTT. Translating it yields CASSVALTRTSGDNTDTQYF.

The gene calls are TRBV25-1 and TRBJ1-2; no clear D gene. Trimming cost V 7 bases and J 5 bases, with 11 bases left between them. The V gene's germline CDR1 is MGHDK and CDR2 SYGVNS. The CDR3 spans 12 residues. The CDR3 DNA is TGTGCCAGCATGCAACCCGGTTATGGCTACACCTTC. Its translation is CASMQPGYGYTF.

The chain joins TRBV5-6 to TRBJ2-1; D perhaps matches TRBD2 (5 bases). CDR1 and CDR2 (germline): SGHDT, YYEEEE. The germline V and J ends were trimmed by 4 bases and 8 bases, with 19 bases remaining between them. The CDR3 totals 15 residues. In DNA form, the CDR3 reads TGTGCCAGCAGCCCGGAATGGGCCGGAGGAGATGAGCAGTTCTTC. Translation: CASSPEWAGGDEQFF. Based on the CDR3 plus reference TRBV5-6 and TRBJ2-1, the full variable domain is DAGVTQSPTHLIKTRGQQVTLRCSPKSGHDTVSWYQQALGQGPQFIFQYYEEEERQRGNFPDRFSGHQFPNYSSELNVNALLLGDSALYLCASSPEWAGGDEQFFGPGTRLTVL.

V is TRBV7-2 and J is TRBJ2-5; D perhaps matches TRBD2 (5 bases). This CDR3 has 16 residues. Trimming took 4 bases from V and 5 from J, leaving 20 bases between them. Per the germline V gene, CDR1 is SGHTA and CDR2 is FQGNSA. The CDR3 DNA follows: TGTGCCAGCAGCTCCCGAATCGCCCGCCCGGGGGAGACCCAGTACTTC. It encodes CASSSRIARPGETQYF.